These T cell receptor beta chains were read from a single sample in a study of T cells in Graves' hyperthyroidism and ophthalmopathy. TCRdb re-called the multiplex PCR reads through MiXCR, storing one row per CDR3 protein. Altogether some 380,000 distinct CDR3 sequences are present, 13% being singletons, with the ten largest covering less than 25%. The specimen was blood. These receptors all come from a young man with Graves' hyperthyroidism that later progressed to Graves' ophthalmopathy. The CDR3 runs from the conserved cysteine through the conserved F or W. Fields, in order: V gene, clone size, D gene, J gene, CDR3 protein, CDR3 DNA. The D gene is left open where the match is weak. Rows give clone size only sometimes, using once, few, many, or a class for an expanded clone.

V: TRBV4-2
size: NA
D: NA
J: TRBJ2-2
CDR3: CASSQGTANTGELFF
DNA: TGTGCCAGCAGCCAGGGGACGGCGAACACCGGGGAGCTGTTTTTT

V: TRBV28
size: many
D: NA
J: TRBJ2-3
CDR3: CALAGSSTDTQYF
DNA: TGTGCCCTGGCGGGATCTAGCACAGATACGCAGTATTTT

V: TRBV7-9
size: few
D: TRBD1
J: TRBJ2-2
CDR3: CASSSFTGVTGELFF
DNA: TGTGCCAGCAGCTCTTTTACAGGGGTAACCGGGGAGCTGTTTTTT

V: TRBV6-4
size: few
D: TRBD1
J: TRBJ1-6
CDR3: CASRPGQGNSPLHF
DNA: TGTGCCAGCAGGCCGGGACAGGGGAATTCACCCCTCCACTTT

V: TRBV2
size: many
D: NA
J: TRBJ1-6
CDR3: CASSADSSYNSPLHF
DNA: TGTGCCAGCAGTGCGGACAGCTCCTATAATTCACCCCTCCACTTT

V: TRBV20-1
size: NA
D: NA
J: TRBJ2-2
CDR3: CSARGVLGTGELFF
DNA: TGCAGTGCTAGAGGAGTTCTGGGGACCGGGGAGCTGTTTTTT

V: TRBV5-1
size: few
D: NA
J: TRBJ2-2
CDR3: CASSPEWGGELFF
DNA: TGCGCCAGCAGCCCGGAATGGGGCGGGGAGCTGTTTTTT

V: TRBV29-1
size: NA
D: NA
J: TRBJ1-2
CDR3: CSVEGGSNYGYTF
DNA: TGCAGCGTTGAAGGGGGTTCTAACTATGGCTACACCTTC

V: TRBV3-1
size: NA
D: TRBD2
J: TRBJ2-5
CDR3: CASRARVDSSGERDETQYF
DNA: TGTGCCAGCAGAGCCCGGGTAGACTCTAGCGGTGAGAGGGATGAGACCCAGTACTTC

V: TRBV5-1
size: few
D: NA
J: TRBJ2-2
CDR3: CASIESAEHGELFF
DNA: TGCGCCAGCATTGAGTCGGCCGAACACGGGGAGCTGTTTTTT

V: TRBV11-3
size: many
D: TRBD2
J: TRBJ2-7
CDR3: CASSPELAGAYEQYF
DNA: TGTGCCAGCAGCCCCGAACTAGCGGGGGCCTACGAGCAGTACTTC

V: TRBV13
size: NA
D: NA
J: TRBJ1-6
CDR3: CASSLSAWGGNSPLHF
DNA: TGTGCCAGCAGCTTAAGTGCCTGGGGAGGTAATTCACCCCTCCACTTT

V: TRBV24-1
size: NA
D: TRBD2
J: TRBJ2-2
CDR3: CATSDRAGTSLGTGELFF
DNA: TGTGCCACCAGTGACCGGGCCGGGACTAGTCTCGGAACCGGGGAGCTGTTTTTT

V: TRBV2
size: many
D: NA
J: TRBJ2-1
CDR3: CASSEVVEQFF
DNA: TGTGCCAGCAGTGAAGTGGTTGAGCAGTTCTTC

V: TRBV7-9
size: few
D: NA
J: TRBJ1-2
CDR3: CASSHPTVNYGYTF
DNA: TGTGCCAGCAGCCATCCGACGGTTAACTATGGCTACACCTTC

V: TRBV20-1
size: NA
D: TRBD1
J: TRBJ1-1
CDR3: CSANRDRVNTEAFF
DNA: TGCAGTGCTAACCGGGACAGAGTGAACACTGAAGCTTTCTTT

V: TRBV6-2/TRBV6-3
size: once
D: TRBD1
J: TRBJ2-5
CDR3: CASANRGWPETQYF
DNA: TGTGCCAGCGCAAACAGGGGTTGGCCAGAGACCCAGTACTTC

V: TRBV20-1
size: NA
D: NA
J: TRBJ2-5
CDR3: CSARRPGIRQETQYF
DNA: TGCAGTGCTCGGAGACCGGGAATCCGTCAAGAGACCCAGTACTTC

V: TRBV4-1
size: NA
D: NA
J: TRBJ2-3
CDR3: CASSQDRAHTDTQYF
DNA: TGCGCCAGCAGCCAAGACAGGGCCCACACAGATACGCAGTATTTT

V: TRBV28
size: NA
D: NA
J: TRBJ2-1
CDR3: CASSLPGEGKFF
DNA: TGTGCCAGCAGTCTACCCGGAGAGGGGAAGTTCTTC

V: TRBV30
size: NA
D: TRBD1
J: TRBJ2-3
CDR3: CAWSIRGHTDTQYF
DNA: TGTGCCTGGAGTATCAGGGGGCACACAGATACGCAGTATTTT

V: TRBV6-5
size: few
D: NA
J: TRBJ2-7
CDR3: CASSYSGRTTYEQYF
DNA: TGTGCCAGCAGTTACTCGGGAAGGACCACCTACGAGCAGTACTTC

V: TRBV28
size: many
D: TRBD1
J: TRBJ1-6
CDR3: CASSLLGGQGLSPLHF
DNA: TGTGCCAGCAGTTTACTCGGGGGACAGGGGCTTTCACCCCTCCACTTT

V: TRBV29-1
size: few
D: NA
J: TRBJ2-3
CDR3: CSGRDSGLTDTQYF
DNA: TGCAGCGGTCGGGATTCAGGGCTCACAGATACGCAGTATTTT

V: TRBV29-1
size: few
D: TRBD2
J: TRBJ2-2
CDR3: CSVVAGVGNTGELFF
DNA: TGCAGCGTTGTAGCGGGGGTTGGAAACACCGGGGAGCTGTTTTTT

V: TRBV11-2
size: many
D: NA
J: TRBJ2-1
CDR3: CASSLDRAVDEQFF
DNA: TGTGCCAGCAGCTTAGATCGGGCGGTAGATGAGCAGTTCTTC

V: TRBV27
size: NA
D: NA
J: TRBJ1-6
CDR3: CASKGSYNSPLHF
DNA: TGTGCCAGCAAGGGATCCTATAATTCACCCCTCCACTTT